The 21 T cell receptor beta chains given below trace back to one sample, sequenced in a study of cytomegalovirus exposure and HLA in healthy donors. The primer mix had 60 Vbeta and 13 Jbeta primers. The method was immunoSEQ multiplex PCR; TCRdb's version includes in-frame clones alone and lacks a portion of them. The sample includes about 200,000 clones, around 77% of them seen just once. The sequenced sample was PBMCs. The source is a woman aged 25-40 years in good health and CMV-seronegative.

The chain joins TRBV6-1 to TRBJ1-4, with D unresolved. Germline V CDR1 and CDR2: MNHNS, SASEGT. This CDR3 contains 16 residues. V was cut by 4 bases and J by 0 bases, with 12 bases left in between. CDR3 DNA: TGTGCCAGCAGTGCTAGTCCACTCGCAACTAATGAAAAACTGTTTTTT. Translating gives CASSASPLATNEKLFF.

The chain uses TRBV15 and TRBJ1-6; D is uncertain. Germline assignment: CDR1 LNHNV and CDR2 YYDKDF (reference sequence). The V end was cut by 5 bases, the J end by 6 bases, with 8 bases between. The CDR3 extends over 13 amino acids. The CDR3 sequence is CATSGYSNSPLHF. The CDR3 coding sequence is TGTGCCACCAGCGGCTACAGTAATTCACCCCTCCACTTT.

The chain links TRBV6-1 to TRBJ1-2; tentative D call: TRBD1 (5 bases). V lost 11 bases to trimming and J lost 5 bases, with 21 bases between them. From germline, CDR1 is MNHNS and CDR2 SASEGT. The CDR3 has 14 amino acids. CDR3 sequence: CASAVREGTYGYTF. CDR3 nucleotides: TGTGCCTCAGCAGTGAGGGAAGGGACTTATGGCTACACCTTC.

The V and J genes are TRBV6-1 and TRBJ2-2, with 12 nucleotides matching TRBD1. This CDR3 has 17 amino acids. V shed 2 bases, J shed 2 bases, and the junction held 3 bases outside the gene matches. The germline V gene has CDR1 MNHNS and CDR2 SASEGT. This chain's CDR3 is CASSEWDRGRNTGELFF. CDR3 sequence (DNA): TGTGCCAGCAGTGAATGGGACAGGGGGCGCAACACCGGGGAGCTGTTTTTT.

This sequence joins TRBV7-3 and TRBJ2-7; the match to TRBD2 covers 9 bases. Trimming cost V 5 bases and J 6 bases; bases outside gene matches: 17. This CDR3 has 17 amino acids. CDR1 and CDR2 from the germline V gene are SGHTA and FQGTGA. CDR3 protein: CASSQDPGGSGGGEQYF. As DNA, the CDR3 is TGTGCCAGCAGCCAAGATCCGGGGGGTAGCGGGGGTGGCGAGCAGTACTTC.

The V gene is TRBV4-2, the J gene TRBJ1-1; 9 bases align to TRBD1. CDR1 is LGHNA and CDR2 is YNFKEQ in the germline V gene. V shed 1 base and J 4 bases; nucleotides not matched to a gene: 4. The CDR3 spans 15 residues. CDR3 nucleotide sequence: TGTGCCAGCAGCCAAGGGGGACAGGGACCCACTGAAGCTTTCTTT. Amino acids: CASSQGGQGPTEAFF.

The chain joins TRBV10-3 to TRBJ1-3; possibly TRBD1 for D (5 bases). Germline assignment: CDR1 ENHRY and CDR2 SYGVKD. CDR3 size: 15 residues. Trimming pared 1 base from V and 4 bases from J, leaving 11 bases between. CDR3 in DNA: TGTGCCATCAGTGAGTTCTGGGCAGGGGGAAACACCATATATTTT. Its translation: CAISEFWAGGNTIYF.

The chain uses TRBV28 and TRBJ1-5, with D tentatively TRBD1 (6 bases). V shed 10 bases and J shed 7 bases, with 14 bases lying between them. CDR1 is MDHEN, CDR2 SYDVKM, per germline. The CDR3 runs to 12 residues. DNA of the CDR3: TGTGCCACCGCAGGGGCTTGGCAGCCCCAGCATTTT. Translated: CATAGAWQPQHF.

This clone was observed a few times. V and J are TRBV7-9 and TRBJ1-1, with TRBD1 as a possible D gene (6 bases). The V end lost 3 bases, the J end lost 3 bases, and 11 bases lay between the germline ends. Germline V CDR1 and CDR2: SEHNR, FQNEAQ (reference sequence). The CDR3 totals 14 residues. The CDR3 nucleotides read TGTGCCAGCAGCTTGCACAGGGATTACACTGAAGCTTTCTTT. It codes for CASSLHRDYTEAFF. The variable domain in full, completed from reference TRBV7-9 and TRBJ1-1, reads DTGVSQNPRHKITKRGQNVTFRCDPISEHNRLYWYRQTLGQGPEFLTYFQNEAQLEKSRLLSDRFSAERPKGSFSTLEIQRTEQGDSAMYLCASSLHRDYTEAFFGQGTRLTVV.

This chain uses TRBV9 with TRBJ2-5, with TRBD2 as a possible D gene (7 bases). The germline V gene encodes CDR1 SGDLS and CDR2 YYNGEE. The CDR3 runs 16 residues. V was trimmed by 0 bases and J by 5 bases, leaving 17 bases between them. DNA of the CDR3: TGTGCCAGCAGCGTAGAAAATGGCGGGGGCTATGAGACCCAGTACTTC. Translation: CASSVENGGGYETQYF.

This clone has a single count. The chain combines TRBV6-5 with TRBJ2-1; D unresolved. V was shortened by 4 bases and J by 0 bases, with 10 bases between the two germline ends. The CDR3 runs to 15 residues. The V gene's germline CDR1 is MNHEY and CDR2 SVGAGI. In DNA, the CDR3 is TGTGCCAGCAGTTCTCCGACTCGCTCCTACAATGAGCAGTTCTTC. This translates into CASSSPTRSYNEQFF.

The V call is TRBV18, the J call TRBJ1-1, with TRBD1 identical over 7 bases. Losses at the gene ends were 1 base for V and 1 base for J; bases not matched to a gene: 3. This CDR3 has 15 residues. In germline, CDR1 is KGHSH, CDR2 LQKENI. CDR3 nucleotides: TGTGCCAGCTCACCACGGGGACAGAGGAACACTGAAGCTTTCTTT. This sequence encodes CASSPRGQRNTEAFF. The variable domain in full, completed from reference TRBV18 and TRBJ1-1, reads NAGVMQNPRHLVRRRGQEARLRCSPMKGHSHVYWYRQLPEEGLKFMVYLQKENIIDESGMPKERFSAEFPKEGPSILRIQQVVRGDSAAYFCASSPRGQRNTEAFFGQGTRLTVV.

This chain uses TRBV27 with TRBJ2-7, with a possible D match to TRBD1 (6 bases). Germline-derived CDR1 and CDR2 are MNHEY and SMNVEV (reference sequence). V was cut by 4 bases and J by 5 bases, with 15 bases left in between. This CDR3 region has 14 residues. Written as DNA, the CDR3 is TGTGCCAGCAGTTCCACGCACAGGGTCCACGAGCAGTACTTC. It encodes CASSSTHRVHEQYF.

The chain has TRBV7-9 and TRBJ1-2; 8 bases are shared with TRBD1. Germline CDR1 and CDR2: SEHNR and FQNEAQ (reference sequence). With 1 base clipped from V and 6 bases from J, the junction kept 1 base outside the gene matches. The CDR3 contains 13 residues. The CDR3: CASSLGTGNGYTF. In nucleotides, the CDR3 is TGTGCCAGCAGCTTAGGGACAGGGAATGGCTACACCTTC.

The gene calls are TRBV4-2 and TRBJ2-7, with 11 bases that match TRBD2. Germline-derived CDR1 and CDR2 are LGHNA and YNFKEQ. The CDR3 totals 16 residues. V was pared by 2 bases and J by 5 bases, with 8 bases of the junction left unmatched. The CDR3 loop reads CASSQRQTSGVDEQYF. DNA for the CDR3: TGTGCCAGCAGCCAACGACAGACTAGCGGGGTCGACGAGCAGTACTTC.

In this sample, this clone turned up a few times. The chain is built from TRBV7-9 and TRBJ2-7, with 11 positions matching TRBD1. With 1 base clipped from V and 3 bases from J, the junction kept 2 bases outside the gene matches. Germline values: CDR1 SEHNR, CDR2 FQNEAQ (reference sequence). This CDR3 region has 15 residues. CDR3 bases: TGTGCCAGCAGCTTAGAGGGACAGGGGGGCTACGAGCAGTACTTC. Translation: CASSLEGQGGYEQYF.

This chain joins TRBV6-5 and TRBJ2-3; possible D gene TRBD1, 6 bases. The ends were cut back, 7 bases at V and 2 bases at J, with 16 bases in the middle. This CDR3 spans 15 amino acids. The germline gives CDR1 MNHEY, CDR2 SVGAGI. CDR3 loop: CASTSRWGLTDTQYF. CDR3 coding DNA: TGTGCCAGCACTTCCCGGTGGGGGCTCACAGATACGCAGTATTTT.

The rearrangement joins TRBV7-9 to TRBJ2-6; TRBD2 aligns across 7 bases. Germline-derived CDR1 and CDR2 are SEHNR and FQNEAQ (reference sequence). V lost 5 bases to trimming and J lost 3 bases; unmatched junction nucleotides: 7. The CDR3 sequence is 16 residues long. CDR3 nucleotides: TGTGCCAGCAGCCCAAAGCGGGGTAGTGGGGCCAACGTCCTGACTTTC. This sequence encodes CASSPKRGSGANVLTF.

V and J are TRBV29-1 and TRBJ2-7, with 13 bases that match TRBD2. The CDR3 is 14 residues long. The germline CDR1 and CDR2 sequences are SQVTM and ANQGSEA. V was pared by 0 bases and J by 7 bases, with 3 bases of the junction left unmatched. CDR3 protein: CSVEEGLAGEEQYF. The CDR3 DNA sequence: TGCAGCGTTGAAGAAGGACTAGCGGGAGAAGAGCAGTACTTC.

The DNA of the CDR3 is TGCGCCAGCAGCTTGAGGGACAGTACCTACGAGCAGTACTTC. This translates into CASSLRDSTYEQYF. The rearrangement uses TRBV5-1 and TRBJ2-5; 7 bases align to TRBD1. TRBJ2-7 explains the end of the DNA better; the J call may be wrong. The CDR3 has 14 amino acids. Germline V gene sequence: CDR1 SGHRS, CDR2 YFSETQ.

The chain links TRBV2 to TRBJ2-2, with D perhaps TRBD2 (6 bases). This CDR3 contains 15 residues. Trimming took 7 bases from V and 0 from J, leaving 12 bases between them. CDR1 SNHLY and CDR2 FYNNEI come from the germline V gene. In DNA form, the CDR3 reads TGTGCCAGCAAACTTGGGGGGACGAACACCGGGGAGCTGTTTTTT. Its protein is CASKLGGTNTGELFF.